The entry that follows covers one T cell receptor beta chain sequence. Its antigen remains unidentified. This beta chain is an off-target read within a library intended for alpha chains, so its frequency means little. The data belong to a study of spatial heterogeneity in lung cancer. Background on the study: Matched bulk RNA-seq yielded a T cell module score, and TCR transcript counts in tumor regions correlated strongly with that score. General observations from the study: It was found that expanded intratumoral alpha and beta TCR counts tracked tumor mutation counts.

This CDR3 contains 18 residues. TCRdb redid the calling of the 5' RACE reads with MiXCR, one entry per CDR3 protein. The sample has about 20,000 distinct CDR3 sequences, 4.5% to 7.5% seen once. As for time point: sample taken at primary tumor resection. The chain has TRBV21-1 and TRBJ2-1; TRBD2 is the table's D call, not checked against the DNA. TRBV21-1 is assigned pseudogene status. Sequencing used lung tumor tissue, obtained at surgery. The clonotype originates from a female donor with early-stage non-small cell lung cancer. In DNA, the CDR3 is TGTGCCAGCAGCCTCCGAAGGGCCGGGACTAGCGGGGGTAATGAGCAGTTCTTC. It specifies CASSLRRAGTSGGNEQFF.